This TCR beta chain was identified during a study of tumor T cells in aggressive B-cell lymphoma. This CDR3 is 13 amino acids long. Trimming stripped 5 bases from V and 3 bases from J, with 11 bases between. Germline CDR1 and CDR2: PRHDT and FYEKMQ (reference sequence). Sequencing was performed with immunoSEQ multiplex PCR; in TCRdb, only in-frame clones are kept and a portion is missing. The table lists 8,000 to 9,500 clones, 70% to 90% of them singletons, with 3% to 4% in the top ten. The clonotype comes from an adult with diffuse large B cell lymphoma. The chain couples TRBV13 to TRBJ2-7; perhaps TRBD2 as D (6 bases). The source material was tumor tissue. The CDR3 bases are TGTGCCAGCAGCCCCCTGCGGGGCTACGAGCAGTACTTC. Translation: CASSPLRGYEQYF.